This T cell receptor beta chain was documented in a study of vaccination effects on CD4 cells after COVID-19. Clones were sequenced by immunoSEQ multiplex PCR, and TCRdb holds only the in-frame ones, with some missing. In the table there are under 75,000 clones, about four fifths of which are singletons. Germline CDR1 MNHEY, CDR2 SMNVEV (reference sequence). The CDR3 is 17 residues long. V lost 6 bases and J 3 bases, leaving 23 bases between the germline ends. Within the ViraFEST assay, antigen-specific CD4+ T cells underwent expansion with viral peptide pools prior to sequencing. Around day 10 of culture, CD4+ T cells were separated out. Vaccine recipients, nucleocapsid antibody negative, had no prior SARS-CoV-2 infection. A density of roughly 2 million PBMC per well was used; these cells were cultured with approximately 9.1 IU/ml IL-2 and roughly 10 ug/ml peptides. In the case of this clone: The antigen remains undetermined.

This chain uses TRBV27 with TRBJ1-1; D is possibly TRBD1 (5 bases). This clonotype originated in a human donor who received a COVID-19 vaccine. The sequencing used CD4+ T cells from PBMCs cultured with SARS-CoV-2 spike peptides, collected before COVID-19 vaccination. CDR3 coding DNA: TGTGCCAGCAGCCCAGCCCTCATCTGGGACTCTGACACTGAAGCTTTCTTT. Its translation is CASSPALIWDSDTEAFF.